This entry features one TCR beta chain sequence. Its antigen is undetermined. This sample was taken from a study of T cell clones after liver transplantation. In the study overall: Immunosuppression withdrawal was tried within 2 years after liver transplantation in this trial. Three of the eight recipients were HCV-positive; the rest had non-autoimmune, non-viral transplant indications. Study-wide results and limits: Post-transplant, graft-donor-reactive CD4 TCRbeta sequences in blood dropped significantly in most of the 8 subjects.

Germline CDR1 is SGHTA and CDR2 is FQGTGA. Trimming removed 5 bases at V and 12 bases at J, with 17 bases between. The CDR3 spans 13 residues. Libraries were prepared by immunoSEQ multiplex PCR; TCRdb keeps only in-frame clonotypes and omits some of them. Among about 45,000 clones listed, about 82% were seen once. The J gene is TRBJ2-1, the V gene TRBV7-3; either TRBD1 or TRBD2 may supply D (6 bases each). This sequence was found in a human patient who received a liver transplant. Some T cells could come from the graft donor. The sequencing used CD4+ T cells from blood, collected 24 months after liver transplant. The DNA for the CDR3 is TGTGCCAGCAGCATAGGACAGTTCGGGGGGCAGTTCTTC. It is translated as CASSIGQFGGQFF.